The 9 T cell receptor beta chains given below trace back to one sample, sequenced in a study of T-cell reconstitution after alpha-beta-depleted transplantation in children. Researchers prepared the TCRbeta library using unique molecular identifiers, the study reports. In TCRdb, the PCR reads were re-called with MiXCR into one record per CDR3 protein. Of roughly 490,000 distinct CDR3 sequences in the sample, roughly 10% were seen once. Here the sequenced sample was PBMCs, mostly from graft donor cells, taken 180 days after TCRalphabeta/CD19-depleted stem cell transplant. Receptors were obtained from a female patient between 2 and 15 years old who had a stem cell transplant for aplastic anemia, so the T cells may come from the graft donor.

This clonotype was recorded a few times. The gene calls are TRBV7-2 and TRBJ2-3; a weak D match, TRBD2 (7 bases). The CDR3 has 12 amino acids. Germline CDR1 is SGHTA and CDR2 is FQGNSA. Trimming stripped 11 bases from V and 6 bases from J, with 15 bases between. The CDR3 DNA sequence: TGTGCCCTAAAAGGGGGGGTGGATACGCAGTATTTT. Amino acids: CALKGGVDTQYF.

This clonotype appeared a few times. The CDR3 nucleotides read TGTGCCAGCAGCCAAGAGAGGGGGAGGAGGTACCACGAGCAGTACTTC. Translating gives CASSQERGRRYHEQYF. The chain links TRBV14 to TRBJ2-7; D is possibly TRBD1 or TRBD2 (6 bases each). Trimming pared 0 bases from V and 5 bases from J, leaving 17 bases between. The CDR3 has 16 amino acids. CDR1 is SGHDN and CDR2 is FVKESK in the germline V gene.

A few counts support this clonotype. This sequence joins TRBV27 and TRBJ2-7; D tentatively fits TRBD1 or TRBD2 (6 bases each). The V gene lost 4 bases and the J gene lost 3 bases, with 10 bases spanning the gap. The CDR3 sequence is 13 residues long. Germline V lookup: CDR1 MNHEY, CDR2 SMNVEV (reference sequence). CDR3 in amino acids: CASSYEGGYEQYF. The CDR3 DNA reads as TGTGCCAGCAGTTACGAGGGGGGCTACGAGCAGTACTTC.

This clonotype occurred a few times. The chain carries TRBV7-2 and TRBJ1-5, with D uncertain. Germline loops: CDR1 SGHTA, CDR2 FQGNSA. CDR3 size: 14 residues. With 3 bases removed from V and 4 bases from J, the gap between germline ends came to 10 bases. The CDR3: CASSFMGWNQPQHF. CDR3 nucleotides: TGTGCCAGCAGCTTCATGGGGTGGAATCAGCCCCAGCATTTT. The full variable domain, its missing parts supplied by reference TRBV7-2 and TRBJ1-5, is GAGVSQSPSNKVTEKGKDVELRCDPISGHTALYWYRQSLGQGLEFLIYFQGNSAPDKSGLPSDRFSAERTGGSVSTLTIQRTQQEDSAVYLCASSFMGWNQPQHFGDGTRLSIL.

The chain couples TRBV7-8 to TRBJ2-1, with no clear D. V was shortened by 5 bases and J by 4 bases, with 18 bases between the two germline ends. The CDR3 spans 16 residues. Germline V gives CDR1 SGHVS, CDR2 FQNEAQ. The CDR3 here is CASSPTGPIGYNEQFF. The CDR3 coding sequence is TGTGCCAGCAGCCCCACCGGGCCTATAGGGTACAATGAGCAGTTCTTC.

V gene TRBV7-2 combines with J gene TRBJ1-6; D not resolved. Trimming took off 1 base at V and 7 bases at J, with 14 bases between the two ends. CDR3 length: 16 amino acids. The germline V gene encodes CDR1 SGHTA and CDR2 FQGNSA. CDR3 in DNA: TGTGCCAGCAGCTTAGAGGGCAGCCTGGGGAATTCACCCCTCCACTTT. Encoded protein: CASSLEGSLGNSPLHF.

This clonotype was detected ten times or more. The chain is built from TRBV15 and TRBJ1-2; D not certain. CDR3 length: 13 amino acids. The V end lost 0 bases, the J end lost 6 bases, and 8 bases lay between the germline ends. The germline gives CDR1 LNHNV, CDR2 YYDKDF (reference sequence). The CDR3 DNA reads as TGTGCCACCAGCAGAGATAATCAGGATGGCTACACCTTC. This sequence encodes CATSRDNQDGYTF.

This clonotype was seen at least ten times. The chain couples TRBV12-3 or TRBV12-4 to TRBJ2-7; no clear D. This CDR3 spans 12 amino acids. Between the trimmed V and J ends, which lost 4 bases and 9 bases, there was a span of 13 bases. CDR3 loop: CASSSSSYWQYF. In nucleotides, the CDR3 is TGTGCCAGCAGTTCTTCCTCTTATTGGCAGTACTTC.

This clonotype was detected only a few times. The CDR3 loop is CASTRGGSNQPQHF. CDR3 sequence (DNA): TGTGCCAGCACCCGAGGGGGGAGCAATCAGCCCCAGCATTTT. The rearrangement uses TRBV12-3 or TRBV12-4 and TRBJ1-5; TRBD1 is a possible D gene (6 bases). The CDR3 covers 14 residues. The V end was cut by 7 bases, the J end by 1 base, with 11 bases between.